The rows below give T cell receptor beta chains drawn from one sample of a study of blood T cell repertoires in COVID-19. TCRdb keeps only in-frame clones here, not all; method: immunoSEQ multiplex PCR. Among about 96,000 clones listed, roughly 80% were seen once. The sample was peripheral blood. The receptors shown here come from a woman aged 55-75 years with acute or convalescent COVID-19. Both conserved end residues are trimmed from each CDR3.

TRBV27	TRBJ1-4	ASSPVGGRKLF
TRBV5-6	TRBJ1-6	ASSGATGSGNSPLH
TRBV28	TRBJ1-5	ASSLPRQGSPYSNQPQH
TRBV29-1	TRBJ2-5	SVGGTGKETQY
TRBV30	TRBJ2-1	AWSVQADYNEQF
TRBV6-2/TRBV6-3	TRBJ1-5	ASSYRTGDRNQPQH
TRBV11-2	TRBJ2-2	ASSLGLAGGPVTGELF
TRBV6-1	TRBJ1-2	ASSEQHSNYGYT
TRBV6-5	TRBJ2-3	ASRSGGRDADTQY
TRBV15	TRBJ1-2	ATSSPQVNGYT
TRBV7-8	TRBJ1-1	ASSFRTGGNTEAF
TRBV30	TRBJ2-5	AWSSGEGLRETQY
TRBV7-7	TRBJ1-4	ASIPEGSGEKLF
TRBV4-1	TRBJ2-3	ASSQDGARRDTQY
TRBV28	TRBJ2-7	ASASGQLPYEQY
TRBV11-2	TRBJ1-1	ASSLSGENTEAF
TRBV2	TRBJ2-1	ASSEGQGEANEQF
TRBV5-6	TRBJ1-4	ASSYRGLINEKLF
TRBV11-2	TRBJ1-6	ASSLEAGGYNSPLH
TRBV19	TRBJ1-1	ASGRTGETTEAF
TRBV9	TRBJ1-1	ASSIGQGQSKDTEAF
TRBV7-6	TRBJ2-2	ASSGRGQGGTGELF
TRBV6-1	TRBJ1-6	ASSEVAEGRGSPLH
TRBV27	TRBJ2-5	ASSLGHGRGGQETQY
TRBV30	TRBJ1-4	AWRTGANEKLF
TRBV30	TRBJ1-3	AWSRQGAAGNTIY
TRBV28	TRBJ2-5	AISSGTGLETQY
TRBV5-1	TRBJ1-3	ASSGTAHTIY
TRBV6-5	TRBJ2-7	ASSYTSGGYEQY
TRBV10-3	TRBJ2-3	AITPERGGTDTQY
TRBV28	TRBJ1-5	ASSLPTGTQPQH
TRBV5-1	TRBJ1-3	ASSLATGSGNTIY
TRBV28	TRBJ2-2	ASSPRTSGRAGELF
TRBV30	TRBJ1-2	ASFRGTSHYGYT
TRBV11-3	TRBJ2-1	ASSLVTKSYNEQF
TRBV29-1	TRBJ1-2	SVHPSDRAGYT
TRBV2	TRBJ2-3	ASSSRTSGTDTQY
TRBV3-1/TRBV3-2	TRBJ2-7	ASSLAGTSYEQY
TRBV5-4	TRBJ1-3	ASSLGSSSSGNTIY
TRBV6-4	TRBJ2-1	ASSDSAGSYNEQF
TRBV7-9	TRBJ1-4	ASSIGPDEKLF